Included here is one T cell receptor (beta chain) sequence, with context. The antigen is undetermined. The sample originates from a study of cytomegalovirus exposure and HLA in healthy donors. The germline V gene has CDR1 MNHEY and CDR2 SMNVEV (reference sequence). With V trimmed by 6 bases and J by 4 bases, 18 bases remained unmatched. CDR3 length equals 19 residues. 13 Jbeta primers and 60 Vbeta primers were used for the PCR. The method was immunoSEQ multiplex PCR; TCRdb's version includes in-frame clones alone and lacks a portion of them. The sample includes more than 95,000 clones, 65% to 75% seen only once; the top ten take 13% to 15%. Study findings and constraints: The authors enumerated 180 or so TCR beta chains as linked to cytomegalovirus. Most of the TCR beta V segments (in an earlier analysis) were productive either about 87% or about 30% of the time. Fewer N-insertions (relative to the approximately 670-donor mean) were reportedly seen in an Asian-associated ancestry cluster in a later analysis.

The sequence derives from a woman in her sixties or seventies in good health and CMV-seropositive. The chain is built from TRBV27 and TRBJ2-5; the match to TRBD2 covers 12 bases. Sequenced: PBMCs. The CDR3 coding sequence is TGTGCCAGCAGCCATACATTCGCTAGCGGGAGGGCCCGGGTAGAGACCCAGTACTTC. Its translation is CASSHTFASGRARVETQYF.